This is a list of T cell receptor beta chains from one sample in a study of post-analysis software for immune sequencing data. TCRdb reprocessed the PCR reads with MiXCR, giving one entry per CDR3 protein. The sample carries 650,000 to 900,000 distinct CDR3 sequences, roughly 46% recorded once. Sequenced sample: blood. Receptors originate from a girl aged 10-17 years with multiple sclerosis. CDR3s include the opening cysteine and the closing phenylalanine or tryptophan. Each record gives: J gene, clone size, D gene, CDR3 length, V gene, CDR3 protein, CDR3 DNA. D genes are given only for firm matches. Rows give clone size only sometimes, using once, few, many, or a class for an expanded clone.

j_call: TRBJ2-5; clone_size: NA; d_call: TRBD2; cdr3_length: 12; v_call: TRBV7-2; cdr3_aa: CASDREGGTQYF; cdr3_nt: TGTGCCAGCGACCGGGAGGGGGGGACCCAGTACTTC
j_call: TRBJ1-1; clone_size: NA; d_call: NA; cdr3_length: 13; v_call: TRBV7-8; cdr3_aa: CASSLVRGREAFF; cdr3_nt: TGTGCCAGCAGCTTAGTGCGGGGGCGTGAAGCTTTCTTT
j_call: TRBJ2-7; clone_size: NA; d_call: TRBD2; cdr3_length: 12; v_call: TRBV29-1; cdr3_aa: CSASGLAYEQYF; cdr3_nt: TGCAGCGCATCGGGACTAGCCTACGAGCAGTACTTC
j_call: TRBJ2-5; clone_size: NA; d_call: TRBD2; cdr3_length: 17; v_call: TRBV5-1; cdr3_aa: CASSLGASGEYQETQYF; cdr3_nt: TGCGCCAGCAGCTTAGGTGCTAGCGGAGAGTACCAAGAGACCCAGTACTTC
j_call: TRBJ2-1; clone_size: few; d_call: NA; cdr3_length: 12; v_call: TRBV6-2/TRBV6-3; cdr3_aa: CASSMIVNEQFF; cdr3_nt: TGTGCCAGCAGTATGATCGTCAATGAGCAGTTCTTC
j_call: TRBJ2-7; clone_size: NA; d_call: TRBD2; cdr3_length: 14; v_call: TRBV20-1; cdr3_aa: CSAKTSGRMFEQYF; cdr3_nt: TGCAGTGCAAAAACTAGCGGGAGGATGTTCGAGCAGTACTTC
j_call: TRBJ2-6; clone_size: many; d_call: NA; cdr3_length: 17; v_call: TRBV4-2; cdr3_aa: CASSQDGDNSGANVLTF; cdr3_nt: TGTGCCAGCAGCCAAGATGGGGACAACTCTGGGGCCAACGTCCTGACTTTC
j_call: TRBJ1-1; clone_size: NA; d_call: NA; cdr3_length: 12; v_call: TRBV7-9; cdr3_aa: CASRTISTEAFF; cdr3_nt: TGTGCCAGCCGTACGATAAGTACTGAAGCTTTCTTT
j_call: TRBJ1-5; clone_size: few; d_call: NA; cdr3_length: 12; v_call: TRBV24-1; cdr3_aa: CATSDTDRPQHF; cdr3_nt: TGTGCCACCAGTGATACGGACAGGCCCCAGCATTTT
j_call: TRBJ2-1; clone_size: NA; d_call: TRBD2; cdr3_length: 15; v_call: TRBV5-1; cdr3_aa: CASSQGTSGRAEQFF; cdr3_nt: TGCGCCAGCAGCCAAGGGACTAGCGGGAGGGCTGAGCAGTTCTTC
j_call: TRBJ2-1; clone_size: few; d_call: NA; cdr3_length: 13; v_call: TRBV3-1; cdr3_aa: CASSPDPPNEQFF; cdr3_nt: TGTGCCAGCAGCCCCGACCCCCCCAATGAGCAGTTCTTC
j_call: TRBJ2-1; clone_size: NA; d_call: TRBD2; cdr3_length: 14; v_call: TRBV15; cdr3_aa: CATSRRGLANEQFF; cdr3_nt: TGTGCCACCAGCAGGAGGGGACTAGCGAATGAGCAGTTCTTC
j_call: TRBJ2-7; clone_size: NA; d_call: TRBD1; cdr3_length: 14; v_call: TRBV29-1; cdr3_aa: CSARDSKSSYEQYF; cdr3_nt: TGCAGCGCTCGGGACAGTAAGAGCTCCTACGAGCAGTACTTC
j_call: TRBJ2-1; clone_size: NA; d_call: TRBD1; cdr3_length: 15; v_call: TRBV7-6; cdr3_aa: CASSLRTGNYNEQFF; cdr3_nt: TGTGCCAGCAGCTTACGGACAGGGAACTACAATGAGCAGTTCTTC
j_call: TRBJ2-1; clone_size: NA; d_call: TRBD2; cdr3_length: 18; v_call: TRBV29-1; cdr3_aa: CSLEGLAGGPGSYNEQFF; cdr3_nt: TGCAGCCTCGAGGGCCTAGCGGGAGGGCCGGGCTCCTACAATGAGCAGTTCTTC
j_call: TRBJ2-1; clone_size: NA; d_call: NA; cdr3_length: 12; v_call: TRBV7-2; cdr3_aa: CASSPPTETQFF; cdr3_nt: TGTGCCAGCAGCCCCCCGACGGAGACCCAGTTCTTC
j_call: TRBJ2-7; clone_size: few; d_call: TRBD2; cdr3_length: 13; v_call: TRBV30; cdr3_aa: CAWSSAGIYEQYF; cdr3_nt: TGTGCCTGGAGTTCAGCGGGGATCTACGAGCAGTACTTC
j_call: TRBJ2-2; clone_size: NA; d_call: TRBD1; cdr3_length: 17; v_call: TRBV6-2/TRBV6-3; cdr3_aa: CASTLDRVGANTGELFF; cdr3_nt: TGTGCCAGCACCCTGGACAGGGTCGGTGCGAACACCGGGGAGCTGTTTTTT
j_call: TRBJ2-2; clone_size: once; d_call: TRBD2; cdr3_length: 16; v_call: TRBV19; cdr3_aa: CASSPSGGPITGELFF; cdr3_nt: TGTGCCAGTAGTCCGAGCGGGGGACCCATCACCGGGGAGCTGTTTTTT
j_call: TRBJ2-4; clone_size: NA; d_call: NA; cdr3_length: 13; v_call: TRBV7-6; cdr3_aa: CASSSPAGGEQYF; cdr3_nt: TGTGCCAGCAGCTCCCCAGCCGGTGGGGAGCAGTACTTC
j_call: TRBJ2-1; clone_size: NA; d_call: TRBD2; cdr3_length: 15; v_call: TRBV10-1; cdr3_aa: CASTVAGGPYNEQFF; cdr3_nt: TGCGCCAGCACGGTAGCGGGAGGGCCCTACAATGAGCAGTTCTTC
j_call: TRBJ2-7; clone_size: NA; d_call: NA; cdr3_length: 18; v_call: TRBV4-2; cdr3_aa: CASSQDLSVVTKTYEQYF; cdr3_nt: TGTGCCAGCAGCCAAGATCTCTCTGTGGTGACTAAAACCTACGAGCAGTACTTC
j_call: TRBJ2-7; clone_size: NA; d_call: NA; cdr3_length: 15; v_call: TRBV5-1; cdr3_aa: CASSLFGGGIGEQYF; cdr3_nt: TGCGCCAGCAGCTTGTTTGGGGGAGGTATCGGCGAGCAGTACTTC
j_call: TRBJ2-7; clone_size: NA; d_call: TRBD2; cdr3_length: 13; v_call: TRBV7-9; cdr3_aa: CASSLFTSGEQYF; cdr3_nt: TGTGCCAGCAGCCTCTTCACTAGCGGCGAGCAGTACTTC
j_call: TRBJ2-7; clone_size: NA; d_call: NA; cdr3_length: 12; v_call: TRBV20-1; cdr3_aa: CSASPQTYEQYF; cdr3_nt: TGCAGTGCTAGTCCGCAGACCTACGAGCAGTACTTC
j_call: TRBJ2-7; clone_size: NA; d_call: TRBD2; cdr3_length: 12; v_call: TRBV20-1; cdr3_aa: CSAGLAGNEQYF; cdr3_nt: TGCAGTGCGGGACTAGCGGGAAACGAGCAGTACTTC
j_call: TRBJ2-1; clone_size: NA; d_call: NA; cdr3_length: 16; v_call: TRBV2; cdr3_aa: CASSESSEYSYNEQFF; cdr3_nt: TGTGCCAGCAGTGAGTCTAGCGAGTACTCCTACAATGAGCAGTTCTTC
j_call: TRBJ1-1; clone_size: NA; d_call: NA; cdr3_length: 15; v_call: TRBV6-1; cdr3_aa: CASSEGGWGNTEAFF; cdr3_nt: TGTGCCAGCAGTGAAGGAGGCTGGGGGAACACTGAAGCTTTCTTT
j_call: TRBJ2-1; clone_size: NA; d_call: NA; cdr3_length: 12; v_call: TRBV20-1; cdr3_aa: CSARARSNEQFF; cdr3_nt: TGCAGTGCTAGGGCGAGGTCAAATGAGCAGTTCTTC
j_call: TRBJ1-6; clone_size: NA; d_call: TRBD1; cdr3_length: 12; v_call: TRBV9; cdr3_aa: CASNRGRSPLHF; cdr3_nt: TGTGCCAGCAACAGGGGCCGCTCACCCCTCCACTTT
j_call: TRBJ2-3; clone_size: many; d_call: NA; cdr3_length: 14; v_call: TRBV3-1; cdr3_aa: CASSQEWGTDTQYF; cdr3_nt: TGTGCCAGCAGCCAAGAGTGGGGCACAGATACGCAGTATTTT
j_call: TRBJ1-5; clone_size: once; d_call: NA; cdr3_length: 13; v_call: TRBV12-3/TRBV12-4; cdr3_aa: CASSLIAGQPQHF; cdr3_nt: TGTGCCAGCAGTTTAATTGCGGGTCAGCCCCAGCATTTT
j_call: TRBJ2-1; clone_size: once; d_call: TRBD2; cdr3_length: 16; v_call: TRBV29-1; cdr3_aa: CSVEEAGREVINEQFF; cdr3_nt: TGCAGCGTTGAAGAGGCAGGGCGGGAGGTAATCAATGAGCAGTTCTTC
j_call: TRBJ1-2; clone_size: few; d_call: TRBD1; cdr3_length: 15; v_call: TRBV20-1; cdr3_aa: CSAIILQGENYGYTF; cdr3_nt: TGCAGTGCAATAATCCTACAGGGGGAGAACTATGGCTACACCTTC
j_call: TRBJ2-4; clone_size: NA; d_call: NA; cdr3_length: 18; v_call: TRBV4-3; cdr3_aa: CASSQVPAEGAGKNIQYF; cdr3_nt: TGCGCCAGCAGCCAAGTCCCGGCGGAGGGGGCGGGCAAAAACATTCAGTACTTC
j_call: TRBJ1-2; clone_size: many; d_call: NA; cdr3_length: 17; v_call: TRBV20-1; cdr3_aa: CSARLTGTSSYHYGYTF; cdr3_nt: TGCAGTGCTAGACTCACCGGGACATCTAGCTACCACTATGGCTACACCTTC
j_call: TRBJ2-1; clone_size: NA; d_call: NA; cdr3_length: 11; v_call: TRBV29-1; cdr3_aa: CSVDFYNEQFF; cdr3_nt: TGCAGCGTAGACTTCTACAATGAGCAGTTCTTC